The T cell receptor (beta chain) under discussion was sequenced for a study of OX40 agonist ivuxolimab in advanced cancers. About the study: Ivuxolimab was administered intravenously to patients at 0.01 to 10 mg/kg every 2 weeks.

The assay was immunoSEQ multiplex PCR, and TCRdb's table has in-frame clones only and misses some. Of some 37,000 clones detected, around 80% appear once; the ten largest clones hold about a fifth. V lost 5 bases, J lost 7 bases, and 15 bases lay in between. The V gene's germline CDR1 is MDHEN and CDR2 SYDVKM. This CDR3 region has 14 residues. This receptor was taken from an adult with an advanced solid tumor such as melanoma, head and neck, liver or kidney cancer. The chain joins TRBV28 to TRBJ2-4; perhaps TRBD1 as D (7 bases). The specimen comprised CD4+ or CD8+ T cells sorted from blood, sampled in a trial of the OX40 agonist ivuxolimab. CDR3 DNA: TGTGCCAGCAGTCCTAATTCAGGGGGGAACATTCAGTACTTC. The encoded protein is CASSPNSGGNIQYF.